The 14 T cell receptor beta chains below all came from one sample that was sequenced in a study of blood T cell repertoires in COVID-19. The method was immunoSEQ multiplex PCR; TCRdb's version includes in-frame clones alone and lacks a portion of them. The repertoire holds hundreds of thousands of clones, over 75% seen once, with less than 1.5% in the top ten. Sequencing was performed on PBMCs or T cells enriched from blood (not recorded which). The source of these receptors is a young woman who had been exposed to COVID-19.

The V call is TRBV5-8, the J call TRBJ1-1; 10 positions match TRBD1. CDR3 size: 17 residues. Germline CDR1 is SGHTS and CDR2 is YDEGEE. J gave up 0 bases and V 3 bases, and 8 bases lay outside the gene matches. CDR3 in amino acids: CASSSRDRGPMNTEAFF. CDR3 in DNA: TGTGCCAGCAGCTCCCGGGACAGGGGACCCATGAACACTGAAGCTTTCTTT.

This chain joins TRBV4-2 and TRBJ2-7; the D gene is possibly TRBD1 (6 bases). This CDR3 has 18 amino acids. V was pared by 6 bases and J by 2 bases, with 26 bases between. Germline V lookup: CDR1 LGHNA, CDR2 YNFKEQ. CDR3 loop: CASSLGQRSDQRAYEQYF. Here the CDR3 DNA reads TGTGCCAGCAGTCTGGGACAAAGGAGCGATCAAAGAGCCTACGAGCAGTACTTC.

This chain connects TRBV5-3 to TRBJ1-1, with TRBD1 matching over 10 bases. TRBV5-3 is designated an ORF whose function remains uncertain. The CDR3 extends over 15 amino acids. After removal of 4 bases from V and 3 bases from J, the junction contained 6 bases not matched to a gene. The CDR3 DNA reads TGTGCCAGAAGCACCCGGGGGACAGGGGACACTGAAGCTTTCTTT. This gives the protein CARSTRGTGDTEAFF.

This chain uses TRBV10-1 with TRBJ2-1, with D perhaps TRBD2 (6 bases). CDR3 length equals 14 residues. Germline lookup yields CDR1 WNHNN and CDR2 SYGVQD (reference sequence). Trimming removed 6 bases from V and 6 bases from J, with 15 bases in between. CDR3 coding DNA: TGCGCCAGCAGCCTCCTTGAGCGGGCCAATGAGCAGTTCTTC. Amino acid sequence: CASSLLERANEQFF.

This sequence joins TRBV7-9 and TRBJ2-7; D perhaps matches TRBD1 (6 bases). This CDR3 contains 16 residues. Trimming pared 2 bases from V and 1 base from J, leaving 15 bases between. Per the germline V gene, CDR1 is SEHNR and CDR2 is FQNEAQ (reference sequence). As DNA, the CDR3 is TGTGCCAGCAGCTTAACCCCCAGGACAGTATCCTACGAGCAGTACTTC. Translated, it gives CASSLTPRTVSYEQYF.

V is TRBV18 and J is TRBJ2-2; 11 bases fit TRBD1. This CDR3 is 15 amino acids long. Germline CDR1 KGHSH, CDR2 LQKENI. V gave up 5 bases and J gave up 6 bases; unmatched junction bases: 5. CDR3 sequence reads: CASSSRTGGPGELFF. The CDR3 DNA follows: TGTGCCAGCTCATCACGGACAGGGGGCCCCGGGGAGCTGTTTTTT.

The chain joins TRBV9 to TRBJ2-2, with TRBD2 identical over 12 bases. The CDR3 length is 17 residues. The junction had 8 bases not matched to a gene; V was cut back by 7 bases and J by 1 base. Germline CDR1 reads SGDLS; CDR2 reads YYNGEE. In DNA form, the CDR3 reads TGTGCCAGCCGGGGGGCGGGACTAGCGGGGAACACCGGGGAGCTGTTTTTT. Its protein is CASRGAGLAGNTGELFF. The whole variable domain, remainder taken from reference TRBV9 and TRBJ2-2, is DSGVTQTPKHLITATGQRVTLRCSPRSGDLSVYWYQQSLDQGLQFLIQYYNGEERAKGNILERFSAQQFPDLHSELNLSSLELGDSALYFCASRGAGLAGNTGELFFGEGSRLTVL.

This clone was recorded a few times. The same CDR3 arises from other DNA sequences in this sample as well. CDR3 sequence: CASSAGTGDYEQYF. The CDR3 bases are TGTGCCAGCAGCGCCGGGACAGGGGACTACGAGCAGTACTTC. This rearrangement joins TRBV9 to TRBJ2-7; the match to TRBD1 covers 10 bases. Germline loops: CDR1 SGDLS, CDR2 YYNGEE. V shed 3 bases, J shed 3 bases, and the junction held 3 bases outside the gene matches. The length of the CDR3 is 14 residues.

This clone was observed a single time. This chain links TRBV28 with TRBJ1-5; TRBD1 aligns across 7 bases. CDR1 and CDR2 from the germline V gene are MDHEN and SYDVKM. The V segment lost 1 base and the J segment 9 bases; nucleotides outside the gene matches: 12. The CDR3 has 16 amino acids. The CDR3 sequence is CASSLLSGTALGPQHF. The CDR3 DNA is TGTGCCAGCAGTTTATTGTCCGGGACAGCTCTGGGGCCCCAGCATTTT. Full variable domain (remainder filled in from reference TRBV28 and TRBJ1-5): DVKVTQSSRYLVKRTGEKVFLECVQDMDHENMFWYRQDPGLGLRLIYFSYDVKMKEKGDIPEGYSVSREKKERFSLILESASTNQTSMYLCASSLLSGTALGPQHFGDGTRLSIL.

The chain uses TRBV6-5 and TRBJ2-1; D is ambiguous. Trimming stripped 5 bases from V and 8 bases from J, with 10 bases between. There are 12 residues in the CDR3. Germline-derived CDR1 and CDR2 are MNHEY and SVGAGI. The CDR3 sequence is CASSRDGDEQFF. CDR3 DNA sequence: TGTGCCAGCAGTAGAGACGGAGATGAGCAGTTCTTC.

J is TRBJ1-4 and V is TRBV14, with D unresolved. Germline lookup yields CDR1 SGHDN and CDR2 FVKESK. The CDR3 contains 18 residues. V lost 1 base, J lost 0 bases, and 15 bases lay in between. The CDR3 sequence is CASSQAFWERSTNEKLFF. As DNA, the CDR3 is TGTGCCAGCAGCCAAGCCTTTTGGGAGAGGTCAACTAATGAAAAACTGTTTTTT.

J is TRBJ2-5 and V is TRBV6-5, with D possibly TRBD1 on 6 matching bases. Germline CDR1 is MNHEY and CDR2 is SVGAGI. Trimming pared 8 bases from V and 5 bases from J, leaving 15 bases between. This CDR3 has 13 residues. The CDR3 DNA sequence: TGTGCCAGCCGAGTAGGGGGTGGGGAGACCCAGTACTTC. It encodes CASRVGGGETQYF.

V usage is TRBV29-1 and J usage is TRBJ1-5; possible D gene TRBD1, 5 bases. This CDR3 has 14 residues. Trimming stripped 4 bases from V and 2 bases from J, with 12 bases between. The germline gives CDR1 SQVTM, CDR2 ANQGSEA. CDR3 sequence (DNA): TGCAGCGTTGGATCAGGGTATGGCAATCAGCCCCAGCATTTT. The encoded protein is CSVGSGYGNQPQHF.

The V call is TRBV5-6, the J call TRBJ1-2; unclear D gene. Per the germline V gene, CDR1 is SGHDT and CDR2 is YYEEEE. The CDR3 runs 14 residues. V was clipped by 0 bases and J by 2 bases, with 8 bases between them. In nucleotides, the CDR3 is TGTGCCAGCAGCTTGGCACTTACCAACTATGGCTACACCTTC. It specifies CASSLALTNYGYTF.